This paragraph covers one T cell receptor beta chain sequence. Antigen specificity is unknown. Measured with immunoSEQ multiplex PCR; TCRdb has only the in-frame clones, and not every one. Of tens of thousands of clones listed, roughly 90% are singletons. The CDR3 spans 17 residues. Germline V lookup: CDR1 MNHNS, CDR2 SASEGT. The V end was cut by 0 bases, the J end by 4 bases, with 15 bases between. This sample stems from a study of cytomegalovirus exposure and HLA in healthy donors. Across the study: The 120 or so validation repertoires matched the approximately 700 first-cohort repertoires in platform, a later analysis reported. Study outcomes and limitations: The study designated 150 to 200 TCR beta chains cytomegalovirus-associated. Most TCR sequences were rare, but some public TCRs occurred in many donors. It was reportedly the case that the classifier diagnosed cytomegalovirus status with high specificity and sensitivity.

The chain employs TRBV6-1 and TRBJ1-4; D possibly corresponds to TRBD1 (5 bases). This clonotype was sampled from a man younger than 40 in good health and CMV-seronegative. What was sequenced was PBMCs. CDR3 nucleotides: TGTGCCAGCAGTGAAGCCGGGGGAGGGCGGGTTAATGAAAAACTGTTTTTT. The encoded protein is CASSEAGGGRVNEKLFF.